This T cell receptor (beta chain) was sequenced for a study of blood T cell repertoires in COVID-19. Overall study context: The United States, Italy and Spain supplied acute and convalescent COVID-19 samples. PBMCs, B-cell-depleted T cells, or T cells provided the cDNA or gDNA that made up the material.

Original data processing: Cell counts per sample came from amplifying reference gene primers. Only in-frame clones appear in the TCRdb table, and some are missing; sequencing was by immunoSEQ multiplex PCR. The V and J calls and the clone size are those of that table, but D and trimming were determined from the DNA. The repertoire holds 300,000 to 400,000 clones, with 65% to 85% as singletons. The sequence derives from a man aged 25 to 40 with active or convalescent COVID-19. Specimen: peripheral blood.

CDR3 amino acids: CASRSTQGSPQPQHF. CDR3 nucleotides: TGTGCCAGTCGGTCGACACAGGGTTCCCCTCAGCCCCAGCATTTT. The chain has TRBV27 and TRBJ1-5; tentatively, D is TRBD1 (6 bases). The germline CDR1 and CDR2 sequences are MNHEY and SMNVEV (reference sequence). The V end was cut by 9 bases, the J end by 6 bases, with 21 bases between. CDR3 length equals 15 residues.